Sequencing of this TCR beta chain was carried out in a study of blood T cells in healthy people across ages. This clonotype turned up a few times. Germline V gene lookup returns CDR1 DFQATT and CDR2 SNEGSKA (reference sequence). V lost 5 bases and J 8 bases, leaving 10 bases between the germline ends. This CDR3 is 11 amino acids long. A second roughly 6 to 12 cycle PCR used barcoded and J-beta primers. TCRdb processed the 5' RACE reads anew with MiXCR; each CDR3 protein has one entry. Of around 1.7 million distinct CDR3 sequences listed, 28% are singletons. Donor samples were obtained from healthy Caucasian individuals from Russia, aged about 6 to 95.

The chain links TRBV20-1 to TRBJ2-1; no definite D call. The material sequenced was blood. This TCR was sampled from a woman aged 30 to 39 in good health. CDR3 loop: CSAPRLDEQFF. In DNA form, the CDR3 reads TGCAGTGCTCCCCGGCTCGATGAGCAGTTCTTC.